This TCR beta chain was identified during a study of T-cell memory formation after mild COVID-19. TCRdb itself ran the 5' RACE reads through MiXCR, one entry per CDR3 protein. The table has a few hundred thousand distinct CDR3 sequences, more than 20% seen once; the top ten hold 20% to 25%. The V and J ends lost 6 bases and 0 bases, in that order; junction bases with no gene match: 4. The CDR3 totals 14 residues. The germline CDR1 and CDR2 sequences are DFQATT and SNEGSKA (reference sequence). Whole-study findings and limits: Day 15 to 85 contracting clones showed balanced CD4/CD8; later expanders leaned CD4+.

In regard to this clonotype: Its target is unknown.

The sequenced material came from PBMCs or a T cell subset sorted from them (not recorded which). The sequence was collected from a man aged 18 to 35 who had mild COVID-19 (a few samples of this study predate the infection). Cell type and time point are not known. The rearrangement joins TRBV20-1 to TRBJ2-3; 9 bases align to TRBD1. In DNA, the CDR3 is TGCAGTGCAACGGGACAGGGAAGCACAGATACGCAGTATTTT. This codes for CSATGQGSTDTQYF.